The 12 T cell receptor beta chains reported below all come from one sample, sequenced in a study of blood T cell repertoires in COVID-19. Sequenced by immunoSEQ multiplex PCR; TCRdb stores in-frame clones only, minus some. The sample has about 210,000 clones; about 89% are singletons. Material: peripheral blood. Receptors originate from a woman aged 35 to 49 with acute or convalescent COVID-19.

The rearrangement links TRBV19 to TRBJ1-1, with D possibly being TRBD1 (5 bases). The CDR3 contains 12 residues. V was shortened by 6 bases and J by 6 bases, with 11 bases between the two germline ends. The germline CDR1 and CDR2 sequences are LNHDA and SQIVND (reference sequence). This CDR3 is CASRVRASEAFF. Written as DNA, the CDR3 is TGTGCCAGTAGAGTCAGGGCATCTGAAGCTTTCTTT.

The gene calls are TRBV7-2 and TRBJ2-1; the match to TRBD1 covers 9 bases. With 5 bases clipped from V and 4 bases from J, the junction kept 6 bases outside the gene matches. The CDR3 is made up of 15 amino acids. Germline V lookup: CDR1 SGHTA, CDR2 FQGNSA. The CDR3 sequence: CASSEGTGWYNEQFF. CDR3 nucleotides: TGTGCCAGCAGCGAGGGGACAGGGTGGTACAATGAGCAGTTCTTC.

The chain carries TRBV30 and TRBJ1-3; D is unclear. CDR1 and CDR2 from the germline V gene are GTSNPN and SVGIG (reference sequence). The CDR3 contains 13 residues. Trimming pared 8 bases from V and 1 base from J, leaving 12 bases between. CDR3 amino acids: CARTPGSGNTIYF. DNA for the CDR3: TGTGCCCGGACCCCAGGATCTGGAAACACCATATATTTT.

The V gene is TRBV6-6, the J gene TRBJ2-7; D is perhaps TRBD1 (5 bases). Between the trimmed V and J ends, which lost 2 bases and 2 bases, there was a span of 16 bases. Germline lookup yields CDR1 MNHNY and CDR2 SVGAGI (reference sequence). The CDR3 runs 16 residues. CDR3 sequence: CASSYEITVRAYEQYV. CDR3 DNA sequence: TGTGCCAGCAGTTACGAGATTACGGTCAGGGCCTACGAGCAGTACGTC.

CDR3 amino acids: CASSPATGRETQYF. Written as DNA, the CDR3 is TGTGCCAGCAGCCCCGCGACAGGGCGGGAGACCCAGTACTTC. J is TRBJ2-5 and V is TRBV5-4; 7 bases line up with TRBD1. This CDR3 region has 14 residues. Germline V gives CDR1 SGHNT, CDR2 YYREEE (reference sequence). V dropped 4 bases and J dropped 5; count of bases not matched to a gene: 8.

The chain uses TRBV5-1 and TRBJ2-7, with 10 bases aligning to TRBD1. Germline CDR1 reads SGHRS; CDR2 reads YFSETQ. There are 15 residues in the CDR3. The J segment lost 7 bases and the V segment lost 4 bases, leaving 11 bases of the junction unmatched. The CDR3 nucleotides are TGCGCCAGCAGCCGAACCGGGACAGGGGACGGGGAGCAGTACGTC. Translation: CASSRTGTGDGEQYV.

The J gene is TRBJ1-1, the V gene TRBV5-4; a possible D gene is TRBD1 (5 bases). V was pared by 2 bases and J by 3 bases, with 11 bases between. Germline V gene data show CDR1 as SGHNT and CDR2 as YYREEE (reference sequence). The CDR3 has 14 residues. The CDR3 DNA follows: TGTGCCAGCAGCTTCACCCAGGGATACACTGAAGCTTTCTTT. Translation: CASSFTQGYTEAFF.

The CDR3 here is CASSVAMGRWTGELFF. The DNA of the CDR3 is TGTGCCAGCAGCGTAGCTATGGGGAGGTGGACCGGGGAGCTGTTTTTT. The V and J genes are TRBV9 and TRBJ2-2, with D possibly being TRBD2 (6 bases). Deletions cut 0 bases from V and 5 bases from J, with 14 bases between. CDR3 size: 16 residues. CDR1 and CDR2 (germline): SGDLS, YYNGEE.

The chain uses TRBV4-1 and TRBJ2-3; 11 positions agree with TRBD2. CDR3 length: 15 residues. V gave up 6 bases and J gave up 6 bases; unmatched junction bases: 8. Looked up from germline, CDR1 is MGHRA and CDR2 is YSYEKL. This CDR3 reads CASRSSGGLWDTQYF. CDR3 nucleotide sequence: TGCGCCAGCAGGTCTAGCGGGGGGTTGTGGGATACGCAGTATTTT.

The chain combines TRBV6-5 with TRBJ2-3; 7 nucleotides align to TRBD2. The CDR3 runs 15 residues. Trimming cost V 2 bases and J 5 bases; bases outside gene matches: 7. Germline V gives CDR1 MNHEY, CDR2 SVGAGI. This chain's CDR3 is CASSYQAGRGDTQYF. Here the CDR3 DNA reads TGTGCCAGCAGTTACCAAGCGGGGAGAGGAGATACGCAGTATTTT.

This clone came up once. The J gene is TRBJ2-5, the V gene TRBV14; TRBD2 matches at 9 bases. The junction had 5 bases not matched to a gene; V was cut back by 1 base and J by 5 bases. This CDR3 is built from 15 residues. Germline CDR1 reads SGHDN; CDR2 reads FVKESK. The CDR3 DNA sequence: TGTGCCAGCAGCCAAGGGGTAGCGGGGGCGGAGACCCAGTACTTC. This sequence encodes CASSQGVAGAETQYF.

The chain uses TRBV7-3 and TRBJ2-1; TRBD2 matches at 8 bases. J lost 10 bases, V lost 5 bases, and 10 bases had no gene match. This CDR3 is 14 amino acids long. CDR1 is SGHTA, CDR2 FQGTGA, per germline. CDR3 bases: TGTGCCAGCAGCCGAGGACTAGCTCATGGGGAGCAGTTCTTC. Translation: CASSRGLAHGEQFF.